This T cell receptor (beta chain) appears in the sequencing data of a study of blood T cell repertoires in COVID-19 (dated by TCRdb to the early 2020s). Turning to the overall study: Samples covering the acute and convalescent phases of COVID-19 were provided by collaborators in the United States, Italy and Spain. The repertoires were made available in a free public database intended to serve as a resource for research on the immune response to SARS-CoV-2. Samples came from the ongoing ImmuneRACE study (first 160 participants) plus 1,254 subjects from 6 global collaborators. Subjects who had been exposed to COVID-19, were actively infected with it, or had recovered from it provided the deeply sampled blood TCRbeta repertoires that made up the dataset. The prospective study material was composed of cDNA or gDNA derived from T cells, B-cell-depleted T cells, or PBMCs. Where available, HLA class I and class II types were taken from metadata supplied by the sample provider and were not determined by assay-based typing. Nearly every sample came with metadata listing a de-identified subject ID, COVID-19 status, age in years and sex.

Trimming removed 5 bases from V and 4 bases from J, leaving 9 bases between the germline ends. The germline V gene yields KGHSH for CDR1 and LQKENI for CDR2. The CDR3, from cysteine to phenylalanine, totals 13 residues. The read is trimmed to its CDR3 DNA, 39 bases read in frame from base 1. TCRbeta CDR3 regions were amplified from genomic DNA by means of the immunoSEQ Assay, a bias-controlled multiplex PCR. The authors' pipeline ran thus. Nucleated cell counts per sample were estimated from amplification of reference gene primers within the assay. To quantify the absolute abundance of each unique TCRbeta CDR3 rearrangement, sequence reads were collapsed and filtered. For each sample, productive Simpson clonality was calculated by taking the square root of Simpson's diversity index across productive rearrangements. This immuneACCESS table, as held by TCRdb, lists in-frame sequences with V and J called but not all clones. Of the missing ones, under half trace to an unresolved V gene in checked studies; the others have no known cause. V and J calls and clone size are copied from that table; D and trimming were computed from the DNA. The sample contains approximately 140,000 clones, roughly four fifths of them found a single time. The ten largest account for roughly 15% of the sample.

Collaborating institutions collected whole blood in K2EDTA tubes following their own protocols. For TCRbeta analysis, collaborator samples were shipped as frozen whole blood, as isolated PBMCs, or as DNA extracted from either sample type. On the study overall, not on this receptor specifically: The amount of clinical and demographic metadata varied by source and participant and was provided uncurated.

In regard to this clone: There is no known antigen for this receptor. Base qualities are not recorded, but no much larger clone differs from it by a single base.

The V gene is TRBV18 and the J gene is TRBJ1-3, with a tentative D gene TRBD1 over 6 matching bases. This TCR was recovered from a human donor with acute or convalescent COVID-19. The donor label of this sample is uncertain. The sample was peripheral blood. The DNA sequence is TGTGCCAGCTCAAGGGGGAAGGGAAACACCATATATTTT. This encodes CASSRGKGNTIYF.